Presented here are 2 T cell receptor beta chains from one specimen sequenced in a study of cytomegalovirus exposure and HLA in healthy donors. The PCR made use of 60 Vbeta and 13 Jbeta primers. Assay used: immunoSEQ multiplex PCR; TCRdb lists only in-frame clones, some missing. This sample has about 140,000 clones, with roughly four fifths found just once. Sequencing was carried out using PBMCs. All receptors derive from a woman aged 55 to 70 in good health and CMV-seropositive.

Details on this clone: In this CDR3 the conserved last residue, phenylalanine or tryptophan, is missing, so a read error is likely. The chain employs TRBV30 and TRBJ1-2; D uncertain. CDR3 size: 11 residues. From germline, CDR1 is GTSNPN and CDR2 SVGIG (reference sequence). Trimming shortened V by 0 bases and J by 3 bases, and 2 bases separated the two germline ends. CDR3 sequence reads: CAWSVDYGYTL. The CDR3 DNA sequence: TGTGCCTGGAGTGTGGACTATGGCTACACCCTC.

DNA of the CDR3: TGTGCCAGCAGCCCCACTAGCGCCCGCTACAATGAGCAGTTCTTC. Its translation is CASSPTSARYNEQFF. The chain couples TRBV7-2 to TRBJ2-1, with 7 positions matching TRBD2. Germline assignment: CDR1 SGHTA and CDR2 FQGNSA. The CDR3 runs to 15 residues. With 5 bases clipped from V and 3 bases from J, the junction kept 7 bases outside the gene matches.